The rows below give T cell receptor beta chains drawn from one sample of a study of control samples from healthy donors and cancer patients. Here immunoSEQ multiplex PCR was the method, and the copy in TCRdb shows in-frame clones only, minus some. The repertoire holds 140,000 or so clones, with around nine tenths as singletons. The source material was blood. The source of these receptors is a young man in good health. Both conserved end residues are part of each CDR3. The D gene is left open where the match is weak. Expanded clones get a size class; other rows say once, few or many, or leave the size out.

size,J,D,V,CDR3,DNA
.,TRBJ1-5,.,TRBV19,CASSMDGNSNQPQHF,TGTGCCAGTAGTATGGACGGGAATAGCAATCAGCCCCAGCATTTT
few,TRBJ2-7,.,TRBV7-9,CASSFGRSSYEQYF,TGTGCCAGCAGCTTTGGACGGAGCTCCTACGAGCAGTACTTC
once,TRBJ1-4,.,TRBV5-5,CASSLLVSGEKLFF,TGTGCCAGCAGCTTGCTGGTCAGTGGTGAAAAACTGTTTTTT
.,TRBJ2-7,.,TRBV27,CASRGPPSPYEQYF,TGTGCCAGCCGAGGGCCCCCGTCCCCCTACGAGCAGTACTTC
.,TRBJ2-1,TRBD2,TRBV5-4,CASSLAVSGGGGPYNEQFF,TGTGCCAGCAGCTTGGCCGTGAGTGGCGGGGGGGGCCCCTACAATGAGCAGTTCTTC
.,TRBJ2-1,TRBD2,TRBV9,CASSVDVSGAADEQFF,TGTGCCAGCAGCGTAGACGTTAGCGGGGCCGCGGATGAGCAGTTCTTC
.,TRBJ1-5,.,TRBV7-2,CASSFGVGVGQPQHF,TGTGCCAGCAGCTTCGGGGTGGGCGTAGGGCAGCCCCAGCATTTT
.,TRBJ2-2,TRBD2,TRBV2,CASRVRDYNGELFF,TGTGCCAGCAGGGTCCGGGACTACAACGGGGAGCTGTTTTTT
.,TRBJ1-2,.,TRBV7-8,CASSLALRQVVYVGYTF,TGTGCCAGCAGCTTAGCCCTCAGACAGGTCGTGTATGTGGGCTACACCTTC
.,TRBJ2-3,TRBD2,TRBV19,CASSIDAGGPWRTQYF,TGTGCCAGTAGTATAGATGCGGGGGGGCCATGGCGTACGCAGTATTTT
.,TRBJ1-4,.,TRBV14,CASSDITRRDGKLFF,TGTGCCAGCAGCGACATAACACGGAGGGACGGAAAACTGTTTTTT
.,TRBJ2-3,.,TRBV6-6,CASSYSTNTDTQYF,TGTGCCAGCAGTTACTCAACAAACACAGATACGCAGTATTTT
.,TRBJ2-2,TRBD1,TRBV19,CASSIEGQRTSSGELFF,TGTGCCAGTAGTATAGAGGGACAGAGAACTTCTAGCGGGGAGCTGTTTTTT